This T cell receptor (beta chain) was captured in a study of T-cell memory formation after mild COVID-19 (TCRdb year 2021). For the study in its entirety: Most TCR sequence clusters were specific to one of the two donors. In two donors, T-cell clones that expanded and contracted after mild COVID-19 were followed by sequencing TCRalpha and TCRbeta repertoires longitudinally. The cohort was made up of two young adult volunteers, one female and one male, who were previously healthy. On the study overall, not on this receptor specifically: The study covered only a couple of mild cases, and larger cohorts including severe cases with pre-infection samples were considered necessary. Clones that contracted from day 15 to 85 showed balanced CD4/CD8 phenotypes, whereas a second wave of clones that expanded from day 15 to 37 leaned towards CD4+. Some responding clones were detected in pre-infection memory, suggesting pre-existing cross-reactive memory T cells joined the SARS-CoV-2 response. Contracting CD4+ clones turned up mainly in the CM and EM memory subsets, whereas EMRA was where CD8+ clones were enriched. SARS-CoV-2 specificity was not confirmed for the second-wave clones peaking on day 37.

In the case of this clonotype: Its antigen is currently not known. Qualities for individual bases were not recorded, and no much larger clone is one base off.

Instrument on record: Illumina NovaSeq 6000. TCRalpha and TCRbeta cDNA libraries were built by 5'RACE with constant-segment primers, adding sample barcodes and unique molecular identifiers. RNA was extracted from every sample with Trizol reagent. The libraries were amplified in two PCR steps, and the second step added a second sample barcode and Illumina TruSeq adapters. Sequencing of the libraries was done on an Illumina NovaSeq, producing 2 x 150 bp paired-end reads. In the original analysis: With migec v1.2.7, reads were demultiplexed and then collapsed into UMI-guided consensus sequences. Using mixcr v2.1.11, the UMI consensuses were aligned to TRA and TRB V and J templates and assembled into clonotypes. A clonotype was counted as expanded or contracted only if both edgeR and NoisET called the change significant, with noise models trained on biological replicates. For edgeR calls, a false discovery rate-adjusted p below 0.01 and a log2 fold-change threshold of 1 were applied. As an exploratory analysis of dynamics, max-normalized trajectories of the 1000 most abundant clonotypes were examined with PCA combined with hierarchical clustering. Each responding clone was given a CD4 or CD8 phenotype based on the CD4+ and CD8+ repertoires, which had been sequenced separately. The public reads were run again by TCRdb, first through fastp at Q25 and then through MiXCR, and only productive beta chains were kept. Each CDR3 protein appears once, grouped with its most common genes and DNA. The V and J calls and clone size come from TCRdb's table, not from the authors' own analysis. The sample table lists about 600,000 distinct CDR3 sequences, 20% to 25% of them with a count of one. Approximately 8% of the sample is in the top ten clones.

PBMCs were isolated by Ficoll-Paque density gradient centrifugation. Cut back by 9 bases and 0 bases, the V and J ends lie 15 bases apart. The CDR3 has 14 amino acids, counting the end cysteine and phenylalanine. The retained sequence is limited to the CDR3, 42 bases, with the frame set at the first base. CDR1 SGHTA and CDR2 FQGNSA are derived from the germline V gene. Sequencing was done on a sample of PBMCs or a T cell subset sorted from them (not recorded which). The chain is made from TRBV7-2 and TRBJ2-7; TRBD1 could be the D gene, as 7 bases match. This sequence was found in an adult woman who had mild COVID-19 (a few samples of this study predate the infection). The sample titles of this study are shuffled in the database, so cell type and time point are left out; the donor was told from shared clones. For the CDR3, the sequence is CASVRGTDSYEQYF. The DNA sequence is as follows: TGTGCCAGTGTTCGGGGGACAGACTCCTACGAGCAGTACTTC. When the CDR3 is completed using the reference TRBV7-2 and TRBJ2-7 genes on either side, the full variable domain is GAGVSQSPSNKVTEKGKDVELRCDPISGHTALYWYRQSLGQGLEFLIYFQGNSAPDKSGLPSDRFSAERTGGSVSTLTIQRTQQEDSAVYLCASVRGTDSYEQYFGPGTRLTVT.